Each of the 27 T cell receptor beta chains below was sequenced from the same sample in a study of blood T cells in healthy people across ages. A second 7 to 11 cycle PCR used barcoded and J-beta primers. TCRdb reanalysed the 5' RACE reads using MiXCR and keeps one entry per CDR3 protein. The table lists around 600,000 distinct CDR3 sequences, around half of them singletons, with 20% to 25% in the top ten. The sample consisted of blood. The receptors originated from a man at least 80 years old in good health.

The chain uses TRBV20-1 and TRBJ1-1, with 10 nucleotides matching TRBD1. Germline CDR1 reads DFQATT; CDR2 reads SNEGSKA (reference sequence). V shed 2 bases, J shed 6 bases, and the junction held 6 bases outside the gene matches. The length of the CDR3 is 14 residues. CDR3 sequence reads: CSARTGTGESEAFF. Here the CDR3 DNA reads TGCAGTGCTAGAACCGGGACAGGGGAATCTGAAGCTTTCTTT.

This chain joins TRBV21-1 and TRBJ1-1; TRBD1 reflects the table's D call only, with no check against the DNA. TRBV21-1 is deemed a pseudogene. The length of the CDR3 is 17 residues. The CDR3 reads CASSNHLDRGESVGAFF. CDR3 bases: TGTGCCAGCAGCAACCACTTAGACAGGGGCGAATCTGTTGGAGCTTTCTTT.

The J gene is TRBJ2-3, the V gene TRBV24-1; the D gene is possibly TRBD2 (6 bases). The CDR3 consists of 16 residues. Germline values: CDR1 KGHDR, CDR2 SFDVKD. V was clipped by 5 bases and J by 0 bases, with 14 bases between them. CDR3 DNA: TGTGCCACCAGTGGGTCGGGGGAGATTAGCACAGATACGCAGTATTTT. Translating gives CATSGSGEISTDTQYF.

CDR3 DNA: TGTGCCAGCAGCTTTGGGGGGGCTACCTACGAGCAGTACTTC. Its protein product is CASSFGGATYEQYF. V and J are TRBV7-2 and TRBJ2-7, with a tentative D call TRBD2 (7 bases). CDR1 is SGHTA, CDR2 FQGNSA, per germline. The V gene lost 3 bases and the J gene lost 2 bases, with 11 bases spanning the gap. CDR3 size: 14 residues.

The chain has TRBV10-3 and TRBJ2-7; 8 bases match TRBD2. Looked up from germline, CDR1 is ENHRY and CDR2 is SYGVKD. This CDR3 region has 15 residues. This CDR3 reads CAIGTALAGSYEQYF. Here the CDR3 DNA reads TGTGCTATCGGGACCGCGCTAGCGGGCTCCTACGAGCAGTACTTC.

This clonotype came up a few times. The J gene is TRBJ2-7, the V gene TRBV12-3 or TRBV12-4; perhaps TRBD2 as D (5 bases). This CDR3 is built from 15 residues. V was shortened by 2 bases and J by 1 base, with 12 bases between the two germline ends. CDR3 region: CASSLWVGGSYEQYF. In DNA form, the CDR3 reads TGTGCCAGCAGTTTATGGGTTGGAGGTTCCTACGAGCAGTACTTC.

The gene calls are TRBV4-3 and TRBJ2-6; a possible D gene is TRBD2 (5 bases). Germline V gives CDR1 LGHNA, CDR2 YSLEER. The V and J ends lost 0 bases and 0 bases respectively, with 18 bases between them. The CDR3 runs 20 residues. The CDR3 DNA reads TGCGCCAGCAGCCAAGATCGCGGGCCCCCCCTCTCCTCTGGGGCCAACGTCCTGACTTTC. It encodes CASSQDRGPPLSSGANVLTF.

The rearrangement links TRBV2 to TRBJ2-7; possibly TRBD1 or TRBD2 for D (7 bases each). V was shortened by 3 bases and J by 6 bases, with 12 bases between the two germline ends. Germline-derived CDR1 and CDR2 are SNHLY and FYNNEI. This CDR3 is 13 amino acids long. The CDR3, as DNA: TGTGCCAGCAGTGAGCCAGGGGGGGGCGAGCAGTACTTC. Translation: CASSEPGGGEQYF.

The chain uses TRBV5-1 and TRBJ1-2; D not resolved. Germline assignment: CDR1 SGHRS and CDR2 YFSETQ. CDR3 length equals 13 residues. With 1 base removed from V and 8 bases from J, the gap between germline ends came to 12 bases. The CDR3 spells CASSLNPETGYTF. The CDR3 coding sequence is TGCGCCAGCAGCTTGAACCCGGAGACAGGCTACACCTTC.

This clonotype was seen a few times. The chain is built from TRBV28 and TRBJ1-2, with D possibly TRBD1 on 6 matching bases. Per the germline V gene, CDR1 is MDHEN and CDR2 is SYDVKM. This CDR3 comprises 15 residues. Trimming removed 3 bases at V and 8 bases at J, with 19 bases between. The CDR3: CASSFPQDRLGGYTF. CDR3 coding DNA: TGTGCCAGCAGTTTCCCGCAAGACAGGTTGGGGGGCTACACCTTC.

This clonotype showed up many times. The V gene is TRBV6-6, the J gene TRBJ2-3; TRBD2 agrees at 11 bases. Losses at the gene ends were 0 bases for V and 3 bases for J; bases not matched to a gene: 5. Germline CDR1 and CDR2: MNHNY and SVGAGI (reference sequence). The CDR3 runs to 17 residues. Written as DNA, the CDR3 is TGTGCCAGCAGTTACTCGTTTAGCGGGGGGGCGACAGATACGCAGTATTTT. Translating gives CASSYSFSGGATDTQYF.

The V call is TRBV4-3, the J call TRBJ1-6, with D unresolved. With 0 bases removed from V and 6 bases from J, the gap between germline ends came to 12 bases. CDR3 size: 16 residues. Germline V gives CDR1 LGHNA, CDR2 YSLEER. This chain's CDR3 is CASSQDSVLSNSPLHF. The CDR3 coding sequence is TGCGCCAGCAGCCAAGATTCCGTTTTGAGTAATTCACCCCTCCACTTT.

This clonotype was observed a few times. The gene calls are TRBV7-2 and TRBJ2-7; TRBD2 matches 8 bases. J lost 4 bases, V lost 5 bases, and 13 bases had no gene match. The CDR3 is 16 residues long. Germline loops: CDR1 SGHTA, CDR2 FQGNSA. CDR3 protein: CASSQNGGSGTYEQYF. In DNA, the CDR3 is TGTGCCAGCAGCCAAAACGGGGGTAGCGGGACTTACGAGCAGTACTTC.

The chain has TRBV20-1 and TRBJ1-5, with a weak D call TRBD1 (5 bases). The CDR3 sequence is 14 residues long. The germline V and J ends were trimmed by 3 bases and 4 bases, with 13 bases remaining between them. Germline lookup yields CDR1 DFQATT and CDR2 SNEGSKA (reference sequence). The CDR3 region is CSARQGVGNQPQHF. The CDR3, as DNA: TGCAGTGCTAGGCAGGGCGTGGGGAATCAGCCCCAGCATTTT.

The chain carries TRBV5-1 and TRBJ1-2; weak D call: TRBD1 (5 bases). This CDR3 is 18 amino acids long. Germline V gene lookup returns CDR1 SGHRS and CDR2 YFSETQ. V lost 3 bases and J 0 bases, leaving 21 bases between the germline ends. The CDR3 nucleotides read TGCGCCAGCAGCTACAGCGGGACGCCCAGCATAGCTAACTATGGCTACACCTTC. Protein: CASSYSGTPSIANYGYTF.

The gene calls are TRBV7-2 and TRBJ2-1; 11 bases are a match to TRBD2. The CDR3 has 18 residues. The trim removed 5 bases at V and 0 bases at J, leaving 9 bases unmatched. Germline V CDR1 and CDR2: SGHTA, FQGNSA. The CDR3, as DNA: TGTGCCAGCAGCCCCGGGACTAGCGGTTTGACCTCCTACAATGAGCAGTTCTTC. It yields the protein CASSPGTSGLTSYNEQFF. The whole variable domain, filled in from reference TRBV7-2 and TRBJ2-1, reads GAGVSQSPSNKVTEKGKDVELRCDPISGHTALYWYRQSLGQGLEFLIYFQGNSAPDKSGLPSDRFSAERTGGSVSTLTIQRTQQEDSAVYLCASSPGTSGLTSYNEQFFGPGTRLTVL.

This chain connects TRBV28 to TRBJ2-1; 7 nucleotides match TRBD2. The junction had 10 bases not matched to a gene; V was cut back by 7 bases and J by 4 bases. CDR1 is MDHEN and CDR2 is SYDVKM in the germline V gene. The CDR3 is 15 amino acids. CDR3 sequence: CASIPSSGMYNEQFF. Here the CDR3 DNA reads TGTGCCAGCATCCCCTCTAGCGGAATGTACAATGAGCAGTTCTTC. Based on the CDR3 plus reference TRBV28 and TRBJ2-1, the full variable domain is DVKVTQSSRYLVKRTGEKVFLECVQDMDHENMFWYRQDPGLGLRLIYFSYDVKMKEKGDIPEGYSVSREKKERFSLILESASTNQTSMYLCASIPSSGMYNEQFFGPGTRLTVL.

V is TRBV7-9 and J is TRBJ1-2; D not resolved. Germline CDR1 and CDR2: SEHNR and FQNEAQ (reference sequence). Between the trimmed V and J ends, which lost 5 bases and 5 bases, there was a span of 15 bases. This CDR3 comprises 14 residues. The CDR3 spells CASSVDRTGYGYTF. The CDR3 nucleotides read TGTGCCAGCAGCGTAGATAGGACGGGGTATGGCTACACCTTC.

J is TRBJ2-7 and V is TRBV29-1; D gene unclear. Trimming cost V 4 bases and J 4 bases, with 8 bases left between them. The CDR3 has 11 residues. Germline values: CDR1 SQVTM, CDR2 ANQGSEA. CDR3 nucleotide sequence: TGCAGCGTTGCACAGTTATACGAGCAGTACTTC. This translates into CSVAQLYEQYF.

The V call is TRBV20-1, the J call TRBJ2-5; tentatively, D is TRBD1 (5 bases). Trimming took off 6 bases at V and 4 bases at J, with 18 bases between the two ends. The CDR3 is 14 amino acids. Germline V gene data show CDR1 as DFQATT and CDR2 as SNEGSKA (reference sequence). The CDR3 nucleotides read TGCAGTGCCCTCACTTCAGGGTTTCGAGAGACCCAGTACTTC. This sequence encodes CSALTSGFRETQYF.

Here the CDR3 DNA reads TGCGCCAGCAGCCAAGGGCGGGGGGGTCTTGACGGGGAGCTGTTTTTT. Translated: CASSQGRGGLDGELFF. The chain has TRBV4-3 and TRBJ2-2; TRBD2 matches at 9 bases. V lost 1 base and J lost 7; bases outside the gene matches: 7. Germline values: CDR1 LGHNA, CDR2 YSLEER. The CDR3 is 16 amino acids.

The gene calls are TRBV10-3 and TRBJ2-7; D not resolved. Per germline, CDR1 ENHRY and CDR2 SYGVKD. Trimming stripped 6 bases from V and 3 bases from J, with 6 bases between. There are 11 residues in the CDR3. The CDR3 DNA is TGTGCCATCAGAGCTAACTACGAGCAGTACTTC. It yields the protein CAIRANYEQYF.

CDR3 sequence: CASSLVYGQGRNEQFF. The CDR3 coding sequence is TGTGCCAGCAGCTTAGTTTACGGACAGGGGAGGAATGAGCAGTTCTTC. The chain carries TRBV7-2 and TRBJ2-1, with 9 bases that match TRBD1. Per germline, CDR1 SGHTA and CDR2 FQGNSA. J was trimmed by 7 bases and V by 1 base; bases with no gene match: 8. The CDR3 totals 16 residues. The whole variable domain, filled in from reference TRBV7-2 and TRBJ2-1, reads GAGVSQSPSNKVTEKGKDVELRCDPISGHTALYWYRQSLGQGLEFLIYFQGNSAPDKSGLPSDRFSAERTGGSVSTLTIQRTQQEDSAVYLCASSLVYGQGRNEQFFGPGTRLTVL.

This clonotype was seen more than once but under ten times. The chain uses TRBV7-2 and TRBJ2-1; D is uncertain. V lost 4 bases and J lost 5, with 9 bases in between. The CDR3 length is 13 residues. The germline gives CDR1 SGHTA, CDR2 FQGNSA. The CDR3 DNA follows: TGTGCCAGCAGCTCGAGGCGAGACAATGAGCAGTTCTTC. This gives the protein CASSSRRDNEQFF.

The chain uses TRBV9 and TRBJ2-2; tentatively, D is TRBD2 (6 bases). The germline V gene encodes CDR1 SGDLS and CDR2 YYNGEE. V lost 0 bases and J 4 bases, leaving 13 bases between the germline ends. The CDR3 covers 16 residues. For the CDR3, the DNA is TGTGCCAGCAGCGTAGGTGTAGCGGTAAGCACCGGGGAGCTGTTTTTT. The encoded protein is CASSVGVAVSTGELFF.

This chain joins TRBV5-1 and TRBJ2-1; 7 nucleotides agree with TRBD2. CDR3 length equals 15 residues. Germline trimming cut 4 bases from V and 13 bases from J; bases unmatched to any gene: 17. Germline values: CDR1 SGHRS, CDR2 YFSETQ. CDR3 residues: CASSRGADLRETQFF. As DNA, the CDR3 is TGCGCCAGCAGCCGGGGAGCGGACTTGCGGGAGACCCAGTTCTTC.

The chain recombines TRBV7-9 with TRBJ1-5; D gene unclear. CDR1 and CDR2 from the germline V gene are SEHNR and FQNEAQ (reference sequence). V was pared by 4 bases and J by 4 bases, with 14 bases between. The CDR3 is 15 amino acids. As DNA, the CDR3 is TGTGCCAGCAGCTCAAGCCGGGCCTTTAATCAGCCCCAGCATTTT. It specifies CASSSSRAFNQPQHF.